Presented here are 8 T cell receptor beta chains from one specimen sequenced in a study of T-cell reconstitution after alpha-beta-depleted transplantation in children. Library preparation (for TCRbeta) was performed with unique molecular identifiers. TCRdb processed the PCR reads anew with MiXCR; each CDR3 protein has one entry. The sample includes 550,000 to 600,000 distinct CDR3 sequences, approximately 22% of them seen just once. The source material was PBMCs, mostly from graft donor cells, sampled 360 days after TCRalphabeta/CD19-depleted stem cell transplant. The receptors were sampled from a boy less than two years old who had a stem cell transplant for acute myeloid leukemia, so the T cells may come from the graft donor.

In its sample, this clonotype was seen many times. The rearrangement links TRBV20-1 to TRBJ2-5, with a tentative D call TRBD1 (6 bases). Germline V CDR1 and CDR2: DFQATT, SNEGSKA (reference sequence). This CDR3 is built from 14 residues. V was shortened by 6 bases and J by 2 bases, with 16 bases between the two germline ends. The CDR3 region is CSAPLGQLQETQYF. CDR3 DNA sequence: TGCAGTGCGCCATTAGGACAGTTGCAAGAGACCCAGTACTTC.

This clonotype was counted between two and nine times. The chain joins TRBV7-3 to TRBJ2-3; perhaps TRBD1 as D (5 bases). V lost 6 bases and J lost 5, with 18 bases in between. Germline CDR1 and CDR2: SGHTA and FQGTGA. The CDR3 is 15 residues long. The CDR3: CASRALGARGDTQYF. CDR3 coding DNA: TGTGCCAGCAGGGCCCTCGGCGCTAGGGGAGATACGCAGTATTTT. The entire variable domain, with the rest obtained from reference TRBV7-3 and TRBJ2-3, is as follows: GAGVSQTPSNKVTEKGKYVELRCDPISGHTALYWYRQSLGQGPEFLIYFQGTGAADDSGLPNDRFFAVRPEGSVSTLKIQRTERGDSAVYLCASRALGARGDTQYFGPGTRLTVL.

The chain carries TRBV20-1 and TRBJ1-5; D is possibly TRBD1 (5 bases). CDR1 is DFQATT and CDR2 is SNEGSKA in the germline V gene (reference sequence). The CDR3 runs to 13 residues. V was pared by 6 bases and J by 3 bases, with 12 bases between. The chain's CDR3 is CSAEGVINQPQHF. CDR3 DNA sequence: TGCAGTGCGGAAGGGGTCATCAATCAGCCCCAGCATTTT.

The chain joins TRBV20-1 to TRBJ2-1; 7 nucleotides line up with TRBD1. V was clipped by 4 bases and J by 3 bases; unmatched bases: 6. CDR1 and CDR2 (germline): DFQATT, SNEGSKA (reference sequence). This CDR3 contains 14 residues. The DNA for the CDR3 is TGCAGTGCTAAGTCAGGGGGATTCTACAATGAGCAGTTCTTC. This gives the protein CSAKSGGFYNEQFF.

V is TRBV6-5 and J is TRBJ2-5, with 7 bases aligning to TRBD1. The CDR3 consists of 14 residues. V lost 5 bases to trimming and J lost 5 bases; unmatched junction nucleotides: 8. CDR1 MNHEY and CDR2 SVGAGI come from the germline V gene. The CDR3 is CASSHGRGQETQYF. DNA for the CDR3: TGTGCCAGCAGTCACGGAAGGGGACAGGAGACCCAGTACTTC.

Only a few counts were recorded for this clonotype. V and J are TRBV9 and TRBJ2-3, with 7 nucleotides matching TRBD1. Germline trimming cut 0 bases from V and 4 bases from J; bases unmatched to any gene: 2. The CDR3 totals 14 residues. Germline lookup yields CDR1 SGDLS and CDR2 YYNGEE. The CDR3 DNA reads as TGTGCCAGCAGCGTAGGGCAGGGGGCAGATACGCAGTATTTT. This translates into CASSVGQGADTQYF.

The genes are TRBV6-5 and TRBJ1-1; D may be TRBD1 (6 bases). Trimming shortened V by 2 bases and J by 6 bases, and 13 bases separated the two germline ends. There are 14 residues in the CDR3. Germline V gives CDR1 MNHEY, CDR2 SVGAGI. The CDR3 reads CASSYDGGNPEAFF. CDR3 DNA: TGTGCCAGCAGTTACGACGGGGGCAACCCTGAAGCTTTCTTT.

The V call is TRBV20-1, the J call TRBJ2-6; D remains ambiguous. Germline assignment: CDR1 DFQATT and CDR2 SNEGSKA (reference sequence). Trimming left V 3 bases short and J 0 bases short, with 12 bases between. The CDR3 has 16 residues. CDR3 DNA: TGCAGTGCTAGTCCAGGCAAAACCTCTGGGGCCAACGTCCTGACTTTC. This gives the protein CSASPGKTSGANVLTF.